The T cell receptor beta chain described here comes from a study of neurological immune-mediated disorders (dated by TCRdb to the late 2010s). In the study overall: Peripheral blood TCR-beta repertoires from HTLV-I-associated myelopathy (HAM/TSP) patients, multiple sclerosis patients and healthy controls were compared by UMI-based sequencing. The cohort included 60 to 75 subjects: approximately 14 with HAM/TSP, around 34 with multiple sclerosis, and approximately 20 healthy controls. The roughly 99 TCR-beta libraries covered PBMC samples along with longitudinal samples, technical triplicates, and paired sorted CD4+ and CD8+ T-cell subsets. Longitudinal HAM/TSP and healthy donors were sampled at 3 time-points each (roughly 3-45 month intervals). Study-wide findings and limitations: Expanded clones from different subjects shared no identical CDR3 amino acid sequences, which suggests that TCR-beta repertoires were private in all groups. TCR clonal expansion was greatest in HAM/TSP patients and smallest in MS patients, who ranked below even healthy controls.

Only a few counts were recorded for this clonotype. Its antigen specificity is not known. No much larger clone is present one base from it, and per-base qualities are unavailable. According to the study, the label for this sample's time point signals: longitudinal time-point 3. For the unsorted PBMC libraries, 2 million PBMCs were stored in RNAlater at -80 degrees C until RNA extraction and were used to generate the libraries. Peripheral blood was subjected to Ficoll-Hypaque density gradient centrifugation to isolate PBMCs, which were then cryopreserved in liquid nitrogen. cDNA synthesis used template-switch 5'RACE with a primer carrying a 10-nucleotide random unique molecular identifier tagging each TCR transcript. Over 180 million TCR-beta sequences, covering 15-18 subjects, were produced in each sequencing run. The RNeasy kit was used to extract total RNA. The KAPA Real-time Library Amplification kit was used to amplify TCR-beta VDJ regions with primers for the TCR constant region and the 5'RACE anchor. A first PCR added sample indexes and Illumina adaptors, and a second PCR then raised library yield. After purification with Ampure beads, the TCR product of roughly 650 bp was size-selected on a 2% E-gel SizeSelection system. Library quality was checked on a Bioanalyzer, concentration was measured with Qubit, and libraries were quantified with the Kapa Library Quantification kit before pooling. An Illumina HiSeq 2500 was used to sequence the libraries paired-end at 2 x 150 bp. To increase sequence diversity, 25-30% phiX was spiked into each library pool. As for the original processing: The quality-filtered reads were processed with the UMI-based MiGEC pipeline, whose error correction step removed more than 80% of the raw TCR sequences. VDJ genes were aligned to IMGT germline references, and clonotypes were defined by unique CDR3 amino acid sequence plus V-J genes. Clonal expansion, Shannon diversity and CDR3 relatedness were evaluated with VDJtools (CalcPairwiseDistances, ClusterSamples), while phylogenetic trees were built in CLCbio workbench. Expanded clones were defined as having at least 8 unique UMIs, based on coefficient-of-variation modelling across technical triplicates. The raw public data were reprocessed by TCRdb itself: fastp quality trimming at Q25, MiXCR clonotype calling, in-frame beta chains only. Rows with one shared CDR3 protein collapse into an entry with the most common genes and DNA. TCRdb, not the authors, supplied the V and J calls. The sample table lists 93,000 or so distinct CDR3 sequences, approximately 10% of them with a count of one. The top ten hold 2.5% to 4% of the sample.

The CDR3 runs 15 residues from the cysteine to the phenylalanine. Only the CDR3 DNA stays, 45 bases, in frame from base 1. V has 4 bases trimmed and J has 7 bases trimmed; junction bases matching no gene number 7. From the germline V gene, CDR1 is SGHRS and CDR2 is YFSETQ. The V gene is TRBV5-1 and the J gene is TRBJ2-1; 11 of the junction bases match TRBD1. The receptor comes from a female donor with HTLV-1-associated myelopathy (HAM/TSP). The sequencing input was PBMCs. The nucleotide sequence reads TGCGCCAGCAGCAGCGGACAGGGGGCTTGGAATGAGCAGTTCTTC. Translated, this is CASSSGQGAWNEQFF. Extended through the reference TRBV5-1 and TRBJ2-1 proteins, this CDR3 yields the full variable domain: KAGVTQTPRYLIKTRGQQVTLSCSPISGHRSVSWYQQTPGQGLQFLFEYFSETQRNKGNFPGRFSGRQFSNSRSEMNVSTLELGDSALYLCASSSGQGAWNEQFFGPGTRLTVL.